A single sample is the source of the 32 T cell receptor beta chains below, sequenced in a study of sequential checkpoint blockade in melanoma (dated by TCRdb to between 2018 and 2020). Libraries were prepared through the immunoSEQ multiplex PCR assay. TCRdb took this table from immuneACCESS and kept in-frame rearrangements with V and J called. Such tables lack part of the clones; where checked against another copy, unresolved V genes explain under half of the gap, and the rest is unexplained. For this sample the table gives 20,000 or so clones, of which approximately 70% were detected only once. The ten biggest clones cover roughly 20% of the sample. Per the publication, the treatment or condition label means: randomized to nivolumab then ipilimumab (arm A) or the reverse (arm B). This specimen consisted of CD8+ T cells sorted from blood (inferred from file names), obtained from a patient given nivolumab and ipilimumab in sequence. The origin of the receptors is a human donor with melanoma.

V usage is TRBV4-2 and J usage is TRBJ2-7; 10 positions match TRBD2. This CDR3 is built from 16 residues. With 0 bases clipped from V and 3 bases from J, the junction kept 5 bases outside the gene matches. CDR1 LGHNA and CDR2 YNFKEQ come from the germline V gene. CDR3 sequence (DNA): TGTGCCAGCAGCCAAGATGTCGGACTAGCGGTCTACGAGCAGTACTTC. Translation gives CASSQDVGLAVYEQYF.

This clone turned up a few times. This chain connects TRBV28 to TRBJ1-6, with 9 bases matching TRBD1. The V segment lost 3 bases and the J segment 14 bases; nucleotides outside the gene matches: 8. The V gene's germline CDR1 is MDHEN and CDR2 SYDVKM. The CDR3 runs 14 residues. The CDR3, as DNA: TGTGCCAGCAGTTTGTACAGGGGGCGGTCGACCCTCCACTTT. It specifies CASSLYRGRSTLHF.

This sequence joins TRBV4-1 and TRBJ2-7; no clear D. V was pared by 0 bases and J by 3 bases, with 12 bases between. CDR1 is MGHRA and CDR2 is YSYEKL in the germline V gene. This CDR3 comprises 15 residues. CDR3 nucleotide sequence: TGCGCCAGCAGCCAAGAAGATGCACAGAACTACGAGCAGTACTTC. Residues: CASSQEDAQNYEQYF.

CDR3 DNA: TGTGCCAGCAGCACCCGGACAGGGCGGGCGGACACTGAAGCTTTCTTT. It specifies CASSTRTGRADTEAFF. The chain has TRBV7-9 and TRBJ1-1; 8 bases are shared with TRBD1. The CDR3 length is 16 residues. The V and J ends lost 5 bases and 3 bases, in that order; junction bases with no gene match: 11. Germline V gives CDR1 SEHNR, CDR2 FQNEAQ (reference sequence).

This sequence joins TRBV27 and TRBJ2-7; TRBD1 matches 10 bases. Germline-derived CDR1 and CDR2 are MNHEY and SMNVEV (reference sequence). Trimming cost V 3 bases and J 2 bases; bases outside gene matches: 1. The CDR3 runs to 14 residues. The CDR3 region has the DNA TGTGCCAGCAGTTTGGGGACAGGGGCCTACGAGCAGTACTTC. It translates to CASSLGTGAYEQYF.

This chain joins TRBV5-1 and TRBJ2-7; D perhaps matches TRBD2 (6 bases). The CDR3 totals 12 residues. Germline-derived CDR1 and CDR2 are SGHRS and YFSETQ. V shed 3 bases and J shed 6 bases, with 10 bases lying between them. Written as DNA, the CDR3 is TGCGCCAGCAGCTATGGAGGGGTCGAGCAGTACTTC. Translated: CASSYGGVEQYF.

The gene calls are TRBV19 and TRBJ2-7, with D maybe TRBD1 (6 bases). The CDR3 runs 15 residues. Germline-derived CDR1 and CDR2 are LNHDA and SQIVND (reference sequence). Trimming took off 10 bases at V and 4 bases at J, with 23 bases between the two ends. Written as DNA, the CDR3 is TGTGCCACTAAACCTGAGGACAGTGATTTTTACGAGCAGTACTTC. Its protein product is CATKPEDSDFYEQYF.

V is TRBV28 and J is TRBJ1-1, with 8 positions matching TRBD1. The CDR3 has 15 residues. Trimming at V came to 5 bases and at J to 1 base, leaving 6 bases not matched to a gene. In germline, CDR1 is MDHEN, CDR2 SYDVKM. CDR3 amino acids: CASSLPGTGNTEAFF. CDR3 bases: TGTGCCAGCAGTCTTCCCGGGACAGGGAACACTGAAGCTTTCTTT.

This chain uses TRBV25-1 with TRBJ1-5, with TRBD1 identical over 8 bases. Germline loops: CDR1 MGHDK, CDR2 SYGVNS. This CDR3 region has 14 residues. With 4 bases clipped from V and 5 bases from J, the junction kept 4 bases outside the gene matches. CDR3 protein: CASSGQGFHQPQHF. The CDR3 coding sequence is TGTGCCAGCAGTGGACAGGGGTTTCATCAGCCCCAGCATTTT.

There are a few counts of this clone. V and J are TRBV27 and TRBJ2-1, with D perhaps TRBD1 (6 bases). Germline lookup yields CDR1 MNHEY and CDR2 SMNVEV (reference sequence). This CDR3 comprises 13 residues. Trimming shortened V by 3 bases and J by 4 bases, and 7 bases separated the two germline ends. CDR3 protein: CASSFQGYNEQFF. DNA for the CDR3: TGTGCCAGCAGTTTTCAGGGGTACAATGAGCAGTTCTTC.

A few counts support this clone. This sequence joins TRBV27 and TRBJ1-2, with a weak D call TRBD1 (5 bases). The CDR3 loop spans 14 amino acids. Trimming took off 6 bases at V and 8 bases at J, with 19 bases between the two ends. The germline V gene has CDR1 MNHEY and CDR2 SMNVEV (reference sequence). CDR3 sequence: CASRSLFGGGGYTF. CDR3 nucleotides: TGTGCCAGCAGGTCACTTTTTGGGGGAGGGGGCTACACCTTC.

The sample holds a few counts of this clone. This chain joins TRBV2 and TRBJ1-4; D not certain. CDR1 and CDR2 (germline): SNHLY, FYNNEI. CDR3 length equals 12 residues. V lost 6 bases, J lost 5 bases, and 7 bases lay in between. This chain's CDR3 is CASRGRNEKLFF. CDR3 nucleotide sequence: TGTGCCAGCAGGGGCAGGAATGAAAAACTGTTTTTT. Full variable domain (outside the CDR3, taken from reference TRBV2 and TRBJ1-4): EPEVTQTPSHQVTQMGQEVILRCVPISNHLYFYWYRQILGQKVEFLVSFYNNEISEKSEIFDDQFSVERPDGSNFTLKIRSTKLEDSAMYFCASRGRNEKLFFGSGTQLSVL.

The chain recombines TRBV6-1 with TRBJ1-5; D unresolved. V lost 10 bases and J 2 bases, leaving 15 bases between the germline ends. Germline CDR1 is MNHNS and CDR2 is SASEGT. The CDR3 is made up of 14 amino acids. The CDR3 region has the DNA TGTGCCACCGCGCCGGGATATGGCAATCAGCCCCAGCATTTT. Protein sequence: CATAPGYGNQPQHF.

The V and J genes are TRBV29-1 and TRBJ2-7, with 11 bases matching TRBD2. The length of the CDR3 is 16 residues. V lost 7 bases and J lost 2; bases outside the gene matches: 13. Germline-derived CDR1 and CDR2 are SQVTM and ANQGSEA. The CDR3 is CSALSGRAPTPYEQYF. The DNA of the CDR3 is TGCAGCGCCCTTAGCGGGAGGGCCCCTACCCCCTACGAGCAGTACTTC.

This clone occurred a few times. This chain uses TRBV6-5 with TRBJ1-5; D remains unclear. V was pared by 2 bases and J by 6 bases, with 14 bases between. There are 15 residues in the CDR3. In germline, CDR1 is MNHEY, CDR2 SVGAGI. The CDR3 bases are TGTGCCAGCAGTTACGCGGGTGCAGATAGTCAGCCCCAGCATTTT. It is translated as CASSYAGADSQPQHF.

The gene calls are TRBV28 and TRBJ1-2, with D possibly matching TRBD1 (6 bases). The CDR3 totals 18 residues. Trimming stripped 6 bases from V and 3 bases from J, with 26 bases between. CDR1 and CDR2 (germline): MDHEN, SYDVKM. CDR3 DNA sequence: TGTGCCAGCAGGCCGAGGGGGGGGGCCCTCAATCGGTACTATGGCTACACCTTC. Its translation is CASRPRGGALNRYYGYTF.

The V and J genes are TRBV5-4 and TRBJ1-1; 7 bases agree with TRBD1. The CDR3 runs to 13 residues. CDR1 is SGHNT, CDR2 YYREEE, per germline (reference sequence). The V segment lost 4 bases and the J segment 1 base; nucleotides outside the gene matches: 1. For the CDR3, the DNA is TGTGCCAGCAGCCGGACAGGGAACACTGAAGCTTTCTTT. It translates to CASSRTGNTEAFF.

V gene TRBV5-6 combines with J gene TRBJ2-5, with 7 nucleotides matching TRBD2. The J call may be in error: the DNA end matches TRBJ2-7 better. CDR3 size: 13 residues. Germline loops: CDR1 SGHDT, CDR2 YYEEEE. The CDR3 loop is CASSLVGGGEQYF. For the CDR3, the DNA is TGTGCCAGCAGCTTGGTTGGGGGGGGCGAGCAGTACTTC.

The CDR3 region is CASSLNRNPSYEQYF. In DNA form, the CDR3 reads TGTGCCAGCAGCTTAAACAGGAACCCCTCCTACGAGCAGTACTTC. The chain is built from TRBV5-4 and TRBJ2-7, with D perhaps TRBD1 (5 bases). Germline CDR1 SGHNT, CDR2 YYREEE (reference sequence). V was clipped by 2 bases and J by 0 bases, with 12 bases between them. The CDR3 totals 15 residues. The variable domain in full, completed from reference TRBV5-4 and TRBJ2-7, reads ETGVTQSPTHLIKTRGQQVTLRCSSQSGHNTVSWYQQALGQGPQFIFQYYREEENGRGNFPPRFSGLQFPNYSSELNVNALELDDSALYLCASSLNRNPSYEQYFGPGTRLTVT.

This chain joins TRBV7-9 and TRBJ2-1; D may be TRBD2 (5 bases). Germline assignment: CDR1 SEHNR and CDR2 FQNEAQ (reference sequence). V was pared by 5 bases and J by 9 bases, with 17 bases between. The CDR3 extends over 14 amino acids. The CDR3 loop is CASSPPWEMGEQFF. CDR3 in DNA: TGTGCCAGCAGCCCCCCCTGGGAGATGGGTGAGCAGTTCTTC.

This clone has a handful of counts. The rearrangement joins TRBV6-5 to TRBJ2-1, with D unclear. The CDR3 consists of 14 residues. From germline, CDR1 is MNHEY and CDR2 SVGAGI. V was trimmed by 11 bases and J by 0 bases, leaving 14 bases between them. The CDR3 DNA reads as TGTGCCGTCTCCTCGTCTATCTCCTACAATGAGCAGTTCTTC. This codes for CAVSSSISYNEQFF.

The V and J genes are TRBV7-9 and TRBJ2-7, with 7 nucleotides matching TRBD2. Trimming took 7 bases from V and 0 from J; bases not matched to a gene: 6. CDR3 size: 14 residues. Looked up from germline, CDR1 is SEHNR and CDR2 is FQNEAQ (reference sequence). The CDR3 sequence is CASTPPGGSYEQYF. The CDR3 DNA reads TGTGCCAGCACCCCTCCGGGGGGCTCCTACGAGCAGTACTTC.

V gene TRBV7-9 combines with J gene TRBJ1-2, with 9 bases aligning to TRBD1. Germline CDR1 reads SEHNR; CDR2 reads FQNEAQ (reference sequence). The V gene end was trimmed by 4 bases and the J gene end by 2 bases; junction bases not matched to a gene: 8. The CDR3 is made up of 16 amino acids. CDR3 sequence reads: CASSSDTTGGNYGYTF. Here the CDR3 DNA reads TGTGCCAGCAGCTCAGATACGACAGGGGGAAACTATGGCTACACCTTC.

The chain has TRBV27 and TRBJ1-2; TRBD1 is a possible D gene (6 bases). CDR1 is MNHEY and CDR2 is SMNVEV in the germline V gene (reference sequence). V was shortened by 2 bases and J by 2 bases, with 6 bases between the two germline ends. This CDR3 region has 13 residues. DNA for the CDR3: TGTGCCAGCAGTTTAGGACAGAACTATGGCTACACCTTC. It yields the protein CASSLGQNYGYTF.

The rearrangement uses TRBV15 and TRBJ2-1; D not resolved. The CDR3 consists of 12 residues. Germline V lookup: CDR1 LNHNV, CDR2 YYDKDF (reference sequence). Deletions cut 0 bases from V and 9 bases from J, with 6 bases between. The CDR3 sequence: CATSREGPEQFF. The DNA for the CDR3 is TGTGCCACCAGCAGAGAGGGCCCTGAGCAGTTCTTC.

The chain has TRBV5-1 and TRBJ2-7, with D maybe TRBD1 (6 bases). Germline-derived CDR1 and CDR2 are SGHRS and YFSETQ. V dropped 0 bases and J dropped 2 bases, with 15 bases sitting between them. CDR3 size: 16 residues. The CDR3 loop reads CASSLATGIPAYEQYF. The CDR3, as DNA: TGCGCCAGCAGCTTGGCCACAGGGATCCCAGCCTACGAGCAGTACTTC.

V and J are TRBV5-1 and TRBJ2-3, with D perhaps TRBD2 (5 bases). Germline V gene sequence: CDR1 SGHRS, CDR2 YFSETQ. This CDR3 is 18 amino acids long. V lost 4 bases, J lost 3 bases, and 24 bases lay in between. The CDR3 region has the DNA TGCGCCAGCAGCCCCCCACCGGGATCGGTATTTGGTACAGATACGCAGTATTTT. Translated: CASSPPPGSVFGTDTQYF.

This clone was seen only once. This CDR3 is CASSQDLSPDEQFF. The DNA of the CDR3 is TGCGCCAGCAGCCAAGATCTCTCCCCCGATGAGCAGTTCTTC. This sequence joins TRBV4-1 and TRBJ2-1; D is unclear. CDR1 MGHRA and CDR2 YSYEKL come from the germline V gene. Trimming removed 0 bases from V and 8 bases from J, with 11 bases in between. The CDR3 totals 14 residues.

This clone was picked up a small number of times. The rearrangement links TRBV7-6 to TRBJ1-1; possibly TRBD1 for D (5 bases). Trimming removed 0 bases at V and 2 bases at J, with 7 bases between. The CDR3 is 14 residues long. Per germline, CDR1 SGHVS and CDR2 FNYEAQ. In nucleotides, the CDR3 is TGTGCCAGCAGCTTAGCAGGGGCCAACACTGAAGCTTTCTTT. Its protein product is CASSLAGANTEAFF.

In this sample, this clone turned up a few times. The rearrangement joins TRBV9 to TRBJ1-1; D may be TRBD1 (5 bases). This CDR3 is built from 14 residues. V was pared by 0 bases and J by 4 bases, with 10 bases between. The germline gives CDR1 SGDLS, CDR2 YYNGEE. The CDR3 protein is CASSVDGGFTEAFF. The CDR3 bases are TGTGCCAGCAGCGTAGATGGGGGGTTCACTGAAGCTTTCTTT.

V and J are TRBV28 and TRBJ2-7; a weak D match, TRBD2 (5 bases). V lost 2 bases to trimming and J lost 6 bases, with 11 bases between them. Germline CDR1 and CDR2: MDHEN and SYDVKM. This CDR3 is 13 amino acids long. The DNA of the CDR3 is TGTGCCAGCAGTTTAAACAGTCGGGGCGAGCAGTACTTC. It translates to CASSLNSRGEQYF.

The rearrangement links TRBV5-6 to TRBJ1-2; TRBD1 matches 9 bases. The length of the CDR3 is 17 residues. Germline-derived CDR1 and CDR2 are SGHDT and YYEEEE. The junction had 10 bases not matched to a gene; V was cut back by 0 bases and J by 4 bases. CDR3 sequence: CASSLEATGQGVYGYTF. CDR3 coding DNA: TGTGCCAGCAGCTTGGAGGCTACGGGACAGGGCGTCTATGGCTACACCTTC.